The 21 T cell receptor beta chains presented below share a single source sample, sequenced in a study of T cells expressing NK-cell markers. TCRdb reworked the 5' RACE reads into one entry per CDR3 protein, no DNA. The repertoire table contains hundreds of thousands of distinct CDR3 sequences. Sequencing was carried out using blood T cells: a sorted CD56 or NKG2C T cell subset, CD4+ or CD8+ T cells, or bulk PBMC T cells (not recorded which). These receptors all stem from a man in his late teens or twenties in good health.

The V call is TRBV5-1, the J call TRBJ2-3; TCRdb selects TRBD2, and the lack of DNA leaves this call unchecked. Per the germline V gene, CDR1 is SGHRS and CDR2 is YFSETQ. This CDR3 comprises 16 residues. This CDR3 reads CASSLASGTNTDTQYF.

The V call is TRBV29-1, the J call TRBJ2-2; checking the TCRdb D call of TRBD1 is not possible without DNA. The CDR3 is made up of 12 amino acids. Looked up from germline, CDR1 is SQVTM and CDR2 is ANQGSEA. The CDR3 sequence is CSVDTGSGELFF.

The chain is built from TRBV12-3 or TRBV12-4 and TRBJ2-3; no DNA is available, so the TRBD2 call from TCRdb remains unchecked. The CDR3 length is 18 residues. The CDR3: CASSFPSGLYEGTDTQYF.

V gene TRBV12-3 or TRBV12-4 combines with J gene TRBJ2-5; TCRdb's assignment of TRBD1 cannot be checked, as there is no DNA. The CDR3 length is 14 residues. The CDR3 loop is CASRPGTGEETQYF.

V is TRBV7-9 and J is TRBJ1-1. The CDR3 is 14 residues long. From germline, CDR1 is SEHNR and CDR2 FQNEAQ (reference sequence). CDR3 region: CASSQVGMGYEAFF. The full variable domain, rest sourced from reference TRBV7-9 and TRBJ1-1, is DTGVSQNPRHKITKRGQNVTFRCDPISEHNRLYWYRQTLGQGPEFLTYFQNEAQLEKSRLLSDRFSAERPKGSFSTLEIQRTEQGDSAMYLCASSQVGMGYEAFFGQGTRLTVV.

This chain connects TRBV7-9 to TRBJ1-1. From germline, CDR1 is SEHNR and CDR2 FQNEAQ (reference sequence). The CDR3 is 14 amino acids. This chain's CDR3 is CASSYVTPNTEAFF. The entire variable domain, with the rest obtained from reference TRBV7-9 and TRBJ1-1, is as follows: DTGVSQNPRHKITKRGQNVTFRCDPISEHNRLYWYRQTLGQGPEFLTYFQNEAQLEKSRLLSDRFSAERPKGSFSTLEIQRTEQGDSAMYLCASSYVTPNTEAFFGQGTRLTVV.

This rearrangement joins TRBV6-4 to TRBJ2-3; TCRdb's assignment of TRBD2 cannot be checked, as there is no DNA. There are 17 residues in the CDR3. The germline V gene encodes CDR1 MRHNA and CDR2 SNTAGT. CDR3 in amino acids: CASSDGTSGRATDTQYF.

CDR3: CAISVLGETQYF. The rearrangement joins TRBV10-3 to TRBJ2-5. The CDR3 totals 12 residues. The germline V gene has CDR1 ENHRY and CDR2 SYGVKD.

The V and J genes are TRBV10-3 and TRBJ1-1; TCRdb picks TRBD1, but there is no DNA to check that call. The CDR3 sequence is 13 residues long. The germline gives CDR1 ENHRY, CDR2 SYGVKD. The chain's CDR3 is CATHTQENTEAFF.

The chain has TRBV2 and TRBJ2-1; TCRdb calls TRBD1, which cannot be checked without DNA. The germline CDR1 and CDR2 sequences are SNHLY and FYNNEI. The CDR3 is 14 residues long. CDR3 amino acids: CASSEPGGRVEQFF.

This chain uses TRBV21-1 with TRBJ2-2. TRBV21-1 is labeled a pseudogene. The CDR3 has 14 residues. The CDR3 sequence: CASRNSEDTGELFF.

This chain joins TRBV6-5 and TRBJ2-2; the TCRdb D gene call, TRBD2, has no DNA to confirm it. Germline-derived CDR1 and CDR2 are MNHEY and SVGAGI. The CDR3 covers 15 residues. CDR3 sequence reads: CASWSGRLSTGELFF.

The V call is TRBV14, the J call TRBJ2-1. CDR1 is SGHDN, CDR2 FVKESK, per germline. CDR3 length: 13 amino acids. The CDR3 region is CASSGQHYNEQFF.

The rearrangement uses TRBV12-3 or TRBV12-4 and TRBJ2-7. This CDR3 has 14 residues. The CDR3 loop is CASSLTTGFYEQYF.

The chain has TRBV4-2 and TRBJ2-7; the TCRdb D gene call, TRBD2, has no DNA to confirm it. This CDR3 contains 17 residues. The V gene's germline CDR1 is LGHNA and CDR2 YNFKEQ. This chain's CDR3 is CASSLRQSRDYAYEQYF.

The chain combines TRBV20-1 with TRBJ1-4; without DNA, the TCRdb call of TRBD1 cannot be checked. The CDR3 contains 14 residues. CDR1 and CDR2 (germline): DFQATT, SNEGSKA (reference sequence). The CDR3 here is CSARVAGEGEKLFF.

The chain joins TRBV25-1 to TRBJ2-1; TCRdb calls TRBD1, which cannot be checked without DNA. Germline V gene sequence: CDR1 MGHDK, CDR2 SYGVNS. The CDR3 runs to 14 residues. CDR3 sequence reads: CASAPNRRYLEQFF.

This chain joins TRBV10-3 and TRBJ2-4; the TCRdb call, TRBD1, lacks DNA for checking. CDR3 length: 17 amino acids. Germline V gene sequence: CDR1 ENHRY, CDR2 SYGVKD. CDR3 residues: CAISDGQGAGAKNIQYF.

This rearrangement joins TRBV7-9 to TRBJ2-1; TCRdb returns TRBD2, unconfirmable since there is no DNA. This CDR3 region has 14 residues. Germline loops: CDR1 SEHNR, CDR2 FQNEAQ (reference sequence). CDR3 loop: CASRGLAADNEQFF.

The chain employs TRBV5-1 and TRBJ2-1; there is no DNA to check the TCRdb D call of TRBD2. CDR3 length: 14 amino acids. Germline CDR1 is SGHRS and CDR2 is YFSETQ. This chain's CDR3 is CASSLGPGQREQFF. The variable domain in full, completed from reference TRBV5-1 and TRBJ2-1, reads KAGVTQTPRYLIKTRGQQVTLSCSPISGHRSVSWYQQTPGQGLQFLFEYFSETQRNKGNFPGRFSGRQFSNSRSEMNVSTLELGDSALYLCASSLGPGQREQFFGPGTRLTVL.

The V and J genes are TRBV12-3 or TRBV12-4 and TRBJ2-7; there is no DNA to check the TCRdb D call of TRBD2. The length of the CDR3 is 15 residues. CDR3 protein: CASSVGLAGSNEQYF.